These 4 T cell receptor beta chains originate from one sample sequenced in a study of cytomegalovirus exposure and HLA in healthy donors. Here immunoSEQ multiplex PCR was the method, and the copy in TCRdb shows in-frame clones only, minus some. This table has about 160,000 clones, 70% to 90% appearing once. The source material was PBMCs. All receptors come from a woman aged 25 to 39 in good health and CMV-seronegative.

The chain employs TRBV2 and TRBJ2-7; D is perhaps TRBD1 (6 bases). Per the germline V gene, CDR1 is SNHLY and CDR2 is FYNNEI. The CDR3 loop spans 14 amino acids. Trimming removed 8 bases from V and 5 bases from J, with 19 bases in between. Written as DNA, the CDR3 is TGTGCCAGCGCGTCAGGGGCCCGTTCCCACGAGCAGTACTTC. Residues: CASASGARSHEQYF.

The V gene is TRBV6-6, the J gene TRBJ1-1; D remains ambiguous. This CDR3 is 14 amino acids long. The germline V gene encodes CDR1 MNHNY and CDR2 SVGAGI (reference sequence). Trimming left V 4 bases short and J 1 base short, with 10 bases between. Here the CDR3 DNA reads TGTGCCAGCAGTTCCAGACGACCGAACACTGAAGCTTTCTTT. Its protein is CASSSRRPNTEAFF.

The chain links TRBV2 to TRBJ1-2; the D is unclear. CDR1 SNHLY and CDR2 FYNNEI come from the germline V gene. The CDR3 runs 15 residues. Trimming took 6 bases from V and 8 from J, leaving 22 bases between them. The CDR3 region is CASSLDKAPVGGYTF. CDR3 sequence (DNA): TGTGCCAGCAGCTTAGATAAGGCCCCGGTTGGAGGCTACACCTTC.

This chain connects TRBV18 to TRBJ2-5; 9 nucleotides line up with TRBD2. Losses at the gene ends were 2 bases for V and 6 bases for J; bases not matched to a gene: 10. Germline V gene sequence: CDR1 KGHSH, CDR2 LQKENI. The CDR3 length is 16 residues. CDR3 coding DNA: TGTGCCAGCTCACCAACCTCCCTAGCGGGGTTAAAGACCCAGTACTTC. This sequence encodes CASSPTSLAGLKTQYF.